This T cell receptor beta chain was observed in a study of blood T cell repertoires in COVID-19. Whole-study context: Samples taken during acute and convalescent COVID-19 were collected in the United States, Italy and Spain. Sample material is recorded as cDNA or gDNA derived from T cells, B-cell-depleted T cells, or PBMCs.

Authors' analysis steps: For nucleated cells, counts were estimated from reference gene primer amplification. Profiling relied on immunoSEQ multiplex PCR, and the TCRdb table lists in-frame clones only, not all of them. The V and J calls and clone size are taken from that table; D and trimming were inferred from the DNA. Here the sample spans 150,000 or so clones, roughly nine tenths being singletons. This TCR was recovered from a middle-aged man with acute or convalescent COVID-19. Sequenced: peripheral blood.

CDR3 nucleotide sequence: TGTGCCAGCAGCCCCCTGGACAGCTTCTATGGCTACACCTTC. Translated: CASSPLDSFYGYTF. V and J are TRBV5-6 and TRBJ1-2; D may be TRBD1 (6 bases). The germline CDR1 and CDR2 sequences are SGHDT and YYEEEE. This CDR3 spans 14 amino acids. Between the trimmed V and J ends, which lost 4 bases and 4 bases, there was a span of 14 bases. The full variable domain, with the rest looked up from reference TRBV5-6 and TRBJ1-2, is DAGVTQSPTHLIKTRGQQVTLRCSPKSGHDTVSWYQQALGQGPQFIFQYYEEEERQRGNFPDRFSGHQFPNYSSELNVNALLLGDSALYLCASSPLDSFYGYTFGSGTRLTVV.